This note documents a single TCR beta chain sequence. This entry comes from a study of blood T cell repertoires in COVID-19. Study-wide context: In each case, the material was cDNA or gDNA derived from T cells, B-cell-depleted T cells, or PBMCs.

Across under 25 US areas, participants ranged in age from about 18 to 90 years. Trimming removed 4 bases at V and 14 bases at J, with 16 bases between. This CDR3 has 13 amino acids. Germline V lookup: CDR1 SGDLS, CDR2 YYNGEE. In the study's own analysis: It was from reference gene primer amplification that nucleated cell counts were estimated. Measured with immunoSEQ multiplex PCR; TCRdb has only the in-frame clones, and not every one. The D gene and trimming were derived from the DNA, and the V and J assignments and clone size from that table. The sample consists of around 200,000 clones, roughly nine tenths of them appearing once.

This TCR was sampled from a woman aged 30 to 39 who had recovered from COVID-19. The rearrangement links TRBV9 to TRBJ2-6; D is undetermined. The sample consisted of PBMCs or T cells enriched from blood (not recorded which). DNA of the CDR3: TGTGCCAGCAGCTATAGAACACAGCAGTTCCTGACTTTC. It codes for CASSYRTQQFLTF. The full variable domain, completed using reference TRBV9 and TRBJ2-6, is DSGVTQTPKHLITATGQRVTLRCSPRSGDLSVYWYQQSLDQGLQFLIQYYNGEERAKGNILERFSAQQFPDLHSELNLSSLELGDSALYFCASSYRTQQFLTFGAGSRLTVL.